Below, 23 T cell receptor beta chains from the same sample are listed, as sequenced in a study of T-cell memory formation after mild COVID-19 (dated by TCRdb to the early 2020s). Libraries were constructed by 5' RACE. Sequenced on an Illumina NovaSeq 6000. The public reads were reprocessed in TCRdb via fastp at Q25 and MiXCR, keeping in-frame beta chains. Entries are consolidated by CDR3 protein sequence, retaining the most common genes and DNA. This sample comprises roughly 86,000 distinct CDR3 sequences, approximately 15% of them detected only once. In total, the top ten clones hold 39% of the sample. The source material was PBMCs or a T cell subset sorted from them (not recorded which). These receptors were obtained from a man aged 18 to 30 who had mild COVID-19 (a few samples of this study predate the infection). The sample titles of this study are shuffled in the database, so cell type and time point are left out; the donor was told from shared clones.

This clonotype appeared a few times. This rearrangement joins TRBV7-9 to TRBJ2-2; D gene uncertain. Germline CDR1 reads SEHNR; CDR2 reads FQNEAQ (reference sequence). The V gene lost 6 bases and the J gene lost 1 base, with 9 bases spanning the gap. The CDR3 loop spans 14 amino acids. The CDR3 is CASSSRQNTGELFF. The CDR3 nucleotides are TGTGCCAGCAGTTCGAGACAGAACACCGGGGAGCTGTTTTTT.

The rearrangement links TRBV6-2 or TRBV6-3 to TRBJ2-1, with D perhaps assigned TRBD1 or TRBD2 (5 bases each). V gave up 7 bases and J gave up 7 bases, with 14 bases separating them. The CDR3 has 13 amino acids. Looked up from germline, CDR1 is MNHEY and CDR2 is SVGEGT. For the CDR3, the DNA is TGTGCCAGCATCTCGGGGCCGCGGAATGAGCAGTTCTTC. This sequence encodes CASISGPRNEQFF.

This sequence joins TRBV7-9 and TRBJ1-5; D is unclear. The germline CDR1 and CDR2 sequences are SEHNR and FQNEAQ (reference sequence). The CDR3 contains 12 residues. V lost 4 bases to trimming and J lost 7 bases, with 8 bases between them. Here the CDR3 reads CASSSDGQPQHF. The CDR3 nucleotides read TGTGCCAGCAGCTCAGACGGACAGCCCCAGCATTTT.

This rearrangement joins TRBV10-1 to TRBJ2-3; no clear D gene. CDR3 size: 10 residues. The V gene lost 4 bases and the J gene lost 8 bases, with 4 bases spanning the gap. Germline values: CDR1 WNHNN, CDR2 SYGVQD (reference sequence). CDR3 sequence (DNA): TGCGCCAGCAGTGTTGGTACGCAGTATTTT. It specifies CASSVGTQYF.

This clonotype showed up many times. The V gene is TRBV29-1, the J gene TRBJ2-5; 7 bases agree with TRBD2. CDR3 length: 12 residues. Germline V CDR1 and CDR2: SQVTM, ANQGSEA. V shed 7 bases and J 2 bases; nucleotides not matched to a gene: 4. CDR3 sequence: CSGGGSQETQYF. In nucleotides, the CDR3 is TGCAGCGGGGGGGGGTCACAAGAGACCCAGTACTTC.

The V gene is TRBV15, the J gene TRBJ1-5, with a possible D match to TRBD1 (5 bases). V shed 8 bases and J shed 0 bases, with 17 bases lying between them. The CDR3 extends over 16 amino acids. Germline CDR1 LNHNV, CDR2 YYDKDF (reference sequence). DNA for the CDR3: TGTGCCACCCGTTGGGTCGGGGCGTATAGCAATCAGCCCCAGCATTTT. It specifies CATRWVGAYSNQPQHF.

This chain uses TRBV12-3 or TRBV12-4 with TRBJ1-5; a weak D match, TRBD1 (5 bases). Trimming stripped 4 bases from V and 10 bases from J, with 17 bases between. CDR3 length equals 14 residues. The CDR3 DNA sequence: TGTGCCAGCAGTTCAGGACAAATCGGTATACCCCAGCATTTT. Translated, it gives CASSSGQIGIPQHF.

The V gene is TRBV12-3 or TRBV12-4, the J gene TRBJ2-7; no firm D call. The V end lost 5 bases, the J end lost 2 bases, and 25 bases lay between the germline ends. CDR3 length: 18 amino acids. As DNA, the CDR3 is TGTGCCAGCAGTCCAAGGGCCCCGAGGATCCAAGGACCCTACGAGCAGTACTTC. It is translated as CASSPRAPRIQGPYEQYF.

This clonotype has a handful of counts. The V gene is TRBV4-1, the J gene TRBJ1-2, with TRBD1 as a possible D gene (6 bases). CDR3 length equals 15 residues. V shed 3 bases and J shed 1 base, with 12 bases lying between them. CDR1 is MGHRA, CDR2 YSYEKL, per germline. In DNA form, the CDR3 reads TGCGCCAGCAGCCAGGGACGGACAGATAACTATGGCTACACCTTC. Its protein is CASSQGRTDNYGYTF.

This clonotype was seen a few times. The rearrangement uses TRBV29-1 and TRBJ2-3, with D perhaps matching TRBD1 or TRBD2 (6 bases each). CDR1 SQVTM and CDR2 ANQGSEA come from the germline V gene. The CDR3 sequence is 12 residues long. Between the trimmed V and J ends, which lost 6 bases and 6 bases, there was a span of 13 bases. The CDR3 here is CSVEGVTDTQYF. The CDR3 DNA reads TGCAGCGTGGAGGGGGTAACGGATACGCAGTATTTT.

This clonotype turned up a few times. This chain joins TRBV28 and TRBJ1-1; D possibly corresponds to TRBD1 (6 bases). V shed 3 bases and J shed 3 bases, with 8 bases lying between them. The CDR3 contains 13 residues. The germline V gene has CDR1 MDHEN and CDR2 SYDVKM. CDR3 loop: CASSFTGYTEAFF. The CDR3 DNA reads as TGTGCCAGCAGTTTCACAGGGTACACTGAAGCTTTCTTT.

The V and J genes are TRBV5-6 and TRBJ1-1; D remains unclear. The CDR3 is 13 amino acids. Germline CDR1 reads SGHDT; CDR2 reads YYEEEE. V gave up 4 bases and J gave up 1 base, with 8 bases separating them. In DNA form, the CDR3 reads TGTGCCAGCAGCGCCACAGCGAACACTGAAGCTTTCTTT. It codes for CASSATANTEAFF. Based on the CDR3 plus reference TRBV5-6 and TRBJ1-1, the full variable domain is DAGVTQSPTHLIKTRGQQVTLRCSPKSGHDTVSWYQQALGQGPQFIFQYYEEEERQRGNFPDRFSGHQFPNYSSELNVNALLLGDSALYLCASSATANTEAFFGQGTRLTVV.

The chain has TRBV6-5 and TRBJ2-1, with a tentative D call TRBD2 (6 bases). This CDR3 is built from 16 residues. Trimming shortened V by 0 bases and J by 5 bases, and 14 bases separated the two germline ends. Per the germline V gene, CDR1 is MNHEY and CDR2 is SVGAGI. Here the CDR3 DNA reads TGTGCCAGCAGTTACTCATTTGGGAGGTCCCACAATGAGCAGTTCTTC. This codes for CASSYSFGRSHNEQFF.

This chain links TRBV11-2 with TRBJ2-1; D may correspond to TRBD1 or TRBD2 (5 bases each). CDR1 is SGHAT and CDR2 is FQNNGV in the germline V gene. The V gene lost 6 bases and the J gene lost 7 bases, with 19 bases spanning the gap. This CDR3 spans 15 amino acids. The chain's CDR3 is CASSLFVGVRNEQFF. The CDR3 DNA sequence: TGTGCCAGCAGTCTCTTTGTGGGGGTGCGGAATGAGCAGTTCTTC.

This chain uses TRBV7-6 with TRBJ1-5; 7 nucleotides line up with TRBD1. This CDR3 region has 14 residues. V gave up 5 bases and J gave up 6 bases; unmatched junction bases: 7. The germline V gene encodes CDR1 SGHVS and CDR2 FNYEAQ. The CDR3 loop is CASSRYRGAQPQHF. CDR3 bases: TGTGCCAGCAGCCGCTACAGGGGCGCTCAGCCCCAGCATTTT.

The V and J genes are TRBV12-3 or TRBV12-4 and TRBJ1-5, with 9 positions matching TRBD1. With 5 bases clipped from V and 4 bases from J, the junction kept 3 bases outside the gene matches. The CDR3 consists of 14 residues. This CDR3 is CASSGTGNNQPQHF. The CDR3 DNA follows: TGTGCCAGCAGTGGGACAGGGAATAATCAGCCCCAGCATTTT.

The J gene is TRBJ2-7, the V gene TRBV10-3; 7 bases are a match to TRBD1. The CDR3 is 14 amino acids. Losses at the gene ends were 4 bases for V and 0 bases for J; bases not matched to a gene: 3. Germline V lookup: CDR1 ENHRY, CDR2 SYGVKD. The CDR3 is CAISGTGGSYEQYF. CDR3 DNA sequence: TGTGCCATCAGTGGGACAGGAGGCTCCTACGAGCAGTACTTC.

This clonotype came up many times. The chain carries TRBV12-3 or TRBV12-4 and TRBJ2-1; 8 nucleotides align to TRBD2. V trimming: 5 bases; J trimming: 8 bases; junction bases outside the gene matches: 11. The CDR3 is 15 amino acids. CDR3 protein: CASSNAGTGGDEQFF. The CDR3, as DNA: TGTGCCAGCAGTAACGCCGGGACCGGGGGGGATGAGCAGTTCTTC.

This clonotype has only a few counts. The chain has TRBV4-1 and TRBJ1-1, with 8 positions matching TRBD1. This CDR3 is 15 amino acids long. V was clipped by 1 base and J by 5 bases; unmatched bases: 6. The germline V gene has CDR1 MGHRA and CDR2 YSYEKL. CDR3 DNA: TGCGCCAGCAGCCAAGGGCAGGGGGCTTGGACTGAAGCTTTCTTT. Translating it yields CASSQGQGAWTEAFF.

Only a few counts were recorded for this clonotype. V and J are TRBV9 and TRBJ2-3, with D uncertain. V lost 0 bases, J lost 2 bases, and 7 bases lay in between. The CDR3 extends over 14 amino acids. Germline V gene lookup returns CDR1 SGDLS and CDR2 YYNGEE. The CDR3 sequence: CASSVVGFTDTQYF. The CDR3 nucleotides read TGTGCCAGCAGCGTAGTAGGCTTCACAGATACGCAGTATTTT. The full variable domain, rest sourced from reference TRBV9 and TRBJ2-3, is DSGVTQTPKHLITATGQRVTLRCSPRSGDLSVYWYQQSLDQGLQFLIQYYNGEERAKGNILERFSAQQFPDLHSELNLSSLELGDSALYFCASSVVGFTDTQYFGPGTRLTVL.

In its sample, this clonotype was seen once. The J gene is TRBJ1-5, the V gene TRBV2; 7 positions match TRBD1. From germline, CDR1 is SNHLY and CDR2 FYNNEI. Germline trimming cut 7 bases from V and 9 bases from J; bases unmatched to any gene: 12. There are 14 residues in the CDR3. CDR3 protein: CASKLRDRLRPQHF. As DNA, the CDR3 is TGTGCCAGCAAGCTGCGGGACAGATTACGGCCCCAGCATTTT.

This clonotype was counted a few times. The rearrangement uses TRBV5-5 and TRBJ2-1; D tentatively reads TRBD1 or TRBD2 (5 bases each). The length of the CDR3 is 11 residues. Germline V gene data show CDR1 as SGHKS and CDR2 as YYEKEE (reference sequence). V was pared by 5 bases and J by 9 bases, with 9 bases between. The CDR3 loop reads CASRAGGEQFF. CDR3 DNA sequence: TGTGCCAGCAGGGCTGGGGGTGAGCAGTTCTTC. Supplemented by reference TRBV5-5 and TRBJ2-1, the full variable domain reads DAGVTQSPTHLIKTRGQQVTLRCSPISGHKSVSWYQQVLGQGPQFIFQYYEKEERGRGNFPDRFSARQFPNYSSELNVNALLLGDSALYLCASRAGGEQFFGPGTRLTVL.

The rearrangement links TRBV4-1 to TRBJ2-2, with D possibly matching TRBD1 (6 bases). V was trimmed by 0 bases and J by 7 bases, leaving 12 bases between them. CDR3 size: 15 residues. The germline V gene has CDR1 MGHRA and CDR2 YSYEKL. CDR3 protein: CASSQDPGVSGELFF. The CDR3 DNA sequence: TGCGCCAGCAGCCAAGATCCAGGGGTCAGCGGGGAGCTGTTTTTT.